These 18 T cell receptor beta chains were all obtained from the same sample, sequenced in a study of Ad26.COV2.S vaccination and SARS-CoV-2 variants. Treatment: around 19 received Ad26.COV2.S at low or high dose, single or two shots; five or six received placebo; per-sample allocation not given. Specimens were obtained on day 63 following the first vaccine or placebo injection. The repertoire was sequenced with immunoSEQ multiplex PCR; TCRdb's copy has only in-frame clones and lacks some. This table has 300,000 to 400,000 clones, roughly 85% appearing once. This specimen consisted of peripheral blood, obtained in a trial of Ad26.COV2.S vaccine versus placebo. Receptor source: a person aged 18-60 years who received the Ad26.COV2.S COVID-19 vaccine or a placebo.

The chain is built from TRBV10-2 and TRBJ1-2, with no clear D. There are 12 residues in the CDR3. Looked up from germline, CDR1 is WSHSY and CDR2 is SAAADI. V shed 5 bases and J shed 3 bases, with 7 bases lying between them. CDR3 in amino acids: CASSFTDYGYTF. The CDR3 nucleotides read TGCGCCAGCAGTTTCACGGACTATGGCTACACCTTC.

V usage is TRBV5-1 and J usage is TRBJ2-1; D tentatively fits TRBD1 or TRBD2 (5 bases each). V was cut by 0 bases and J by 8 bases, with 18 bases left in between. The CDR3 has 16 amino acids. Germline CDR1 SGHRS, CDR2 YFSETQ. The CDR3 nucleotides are TGCGCCAGCAGCTTGGGATCACTAGGGGAAGGGGATGAGCAGTTCTTC. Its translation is CASSLGSLGEGDEQFF.

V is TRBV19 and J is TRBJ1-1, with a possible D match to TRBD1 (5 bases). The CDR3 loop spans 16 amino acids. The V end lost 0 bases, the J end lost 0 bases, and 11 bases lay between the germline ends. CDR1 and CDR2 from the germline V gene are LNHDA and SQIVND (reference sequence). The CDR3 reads CASSIERKGLNTEAFF. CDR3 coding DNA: TGTGCCAGTAGTATAGAGCGGAAGGGGCTGAACACTGAAGCTTTCTTT.

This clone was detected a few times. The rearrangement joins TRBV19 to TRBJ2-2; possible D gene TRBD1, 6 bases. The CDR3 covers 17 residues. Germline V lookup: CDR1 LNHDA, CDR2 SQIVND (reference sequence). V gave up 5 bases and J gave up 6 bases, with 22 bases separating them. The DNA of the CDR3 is TGTGCCAGTAGTCTGACACAGGGTGGAAGTAACCCCGGGGAGCTGTTTTTT. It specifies CASSLTQGGSNPGELFF.

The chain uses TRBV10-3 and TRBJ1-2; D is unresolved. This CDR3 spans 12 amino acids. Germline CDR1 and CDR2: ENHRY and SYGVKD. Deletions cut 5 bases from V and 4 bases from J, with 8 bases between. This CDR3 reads CAISPNIYGYTF. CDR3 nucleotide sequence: TGTGCCATCAGTCCTAACATCTATGGCTACACCTTC.

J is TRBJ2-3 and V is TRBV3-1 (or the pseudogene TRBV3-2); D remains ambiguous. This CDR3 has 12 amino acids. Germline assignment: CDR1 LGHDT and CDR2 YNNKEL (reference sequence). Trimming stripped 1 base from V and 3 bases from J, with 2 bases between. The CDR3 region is CASSQVTDTQYF. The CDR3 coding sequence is TGTGCCAGCAGCCAAGTTACAGATACGCAGTATTTT.

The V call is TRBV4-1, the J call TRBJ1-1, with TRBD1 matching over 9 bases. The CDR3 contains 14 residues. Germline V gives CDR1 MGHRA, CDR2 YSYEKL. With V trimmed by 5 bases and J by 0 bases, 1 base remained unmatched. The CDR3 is CASSDRGLNTEAFF. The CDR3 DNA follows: TGCGCCAGCAGCGACAGGGGGTTGAACACTGAAGCTTTCTTT.

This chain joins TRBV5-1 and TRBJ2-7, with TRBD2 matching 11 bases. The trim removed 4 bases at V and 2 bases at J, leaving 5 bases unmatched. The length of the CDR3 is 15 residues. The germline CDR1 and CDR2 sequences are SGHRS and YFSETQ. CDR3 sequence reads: CASSVGTSGTYEQYF. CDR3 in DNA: TGCGCCAGCAGCGTGGGGACTAGCGGAACCTACGAGCAGTACTTC.

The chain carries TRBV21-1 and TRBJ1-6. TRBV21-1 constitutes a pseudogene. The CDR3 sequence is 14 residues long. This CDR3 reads CASAKRAFNSPLHF. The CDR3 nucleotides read TGTGCCAGCGCCAAACGGGCTTTCAATTCACCCCTCCACTTT.

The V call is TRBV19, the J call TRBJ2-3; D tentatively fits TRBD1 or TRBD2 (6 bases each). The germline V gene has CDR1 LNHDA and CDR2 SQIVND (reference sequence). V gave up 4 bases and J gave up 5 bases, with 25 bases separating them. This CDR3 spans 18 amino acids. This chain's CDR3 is CASSTRGDNPPGGDTQYF. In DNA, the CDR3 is TGTGCCAGTAGTACTCGCGGGGACAACCCCCCAGGTGGAGATACGCAGTATTTT.

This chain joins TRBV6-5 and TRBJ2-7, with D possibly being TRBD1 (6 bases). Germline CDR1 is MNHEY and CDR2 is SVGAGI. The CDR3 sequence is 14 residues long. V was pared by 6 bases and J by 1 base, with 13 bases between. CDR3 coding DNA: TGTGCCAGCAGCAAGCTCGGACAGTCCTACGAGCAGTACTTC. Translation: CASSKLGQSYEQYF.

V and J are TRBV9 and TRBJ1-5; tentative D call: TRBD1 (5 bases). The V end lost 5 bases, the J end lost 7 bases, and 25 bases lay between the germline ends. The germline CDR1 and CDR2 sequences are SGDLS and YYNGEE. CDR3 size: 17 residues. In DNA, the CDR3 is TGTGCCAGCAGGAAAAGGGCAGGAAGGGGAGGGAACCAGCCCCAGCATTTT. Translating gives CASRKRAGRGGNQPQHF.

CDR3 loop: CASSLNGDYEQYF. The CDR3 nucleotides are TGTGCCAGCAGTTTGAACGGGGACTACGAGCAGTACTTC. This chain links TRBV12-3 or TRBV12-4 with TRBJ2-7; D is possibly TRBD2 (5 bases). V lost 3 bases, J lost 3 bases, and 9 bases lay in between. The CDR3 length is 13 residues.

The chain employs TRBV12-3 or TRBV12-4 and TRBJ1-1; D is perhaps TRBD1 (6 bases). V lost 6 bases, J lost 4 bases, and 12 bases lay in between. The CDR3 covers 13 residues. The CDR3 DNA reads TGTGCCAGCAGCCGGGGGGGGCGCACTGAAGCTTTCTTT. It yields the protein CASSRGGRTEAFF.

The CDR3 DNA follows: TGTGCCAGCAGCTTCGCAGGGGGCCGGAACACCGGGGAGCTGTTTTTT. It codes for CASSFAGGRNTGELFF. The chain couples TRBV7-2 to TRBJ2-2; 8 nucleotides match TRBD1. After removal of 3 bases from V and 1 base from J, the junction contained 4 bases not matched to a gene. CDR3 size: 16 residues. Per germline, CDR1 SGHTA and CDR2 FQGNSA. The entire variable domain, with the rest obtained from reference TRBV7-2 and TRBJ2-2, is as follows: GAGVSQSPSNKVTEKGKDVELRCDPISGHTALYWYRQSLGQGLEFLIYFQGNSAPDKSGLPSDRFSAERTGGSVSTLTIQRTQQEDSAVYLCASSFAGGRNTGELFFGEGSRLTVL.

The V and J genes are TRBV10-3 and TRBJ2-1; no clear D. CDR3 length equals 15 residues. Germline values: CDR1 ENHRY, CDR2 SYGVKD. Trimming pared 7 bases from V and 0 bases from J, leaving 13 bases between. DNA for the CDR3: TGTGCCATCACCCTATCCGCGCCCTCCTACAATGAGCAGTTCTTC. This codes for CAITLSAPSYNEQFF.

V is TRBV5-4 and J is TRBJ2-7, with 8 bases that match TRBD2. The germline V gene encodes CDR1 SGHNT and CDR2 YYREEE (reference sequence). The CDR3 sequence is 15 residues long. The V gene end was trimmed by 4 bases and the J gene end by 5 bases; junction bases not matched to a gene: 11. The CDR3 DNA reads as TGTGCCAGCAGCGCAACTAGCGGAAAAGGCCACGAGCAGTACTTC. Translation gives CASSATSGKGHEQYF.

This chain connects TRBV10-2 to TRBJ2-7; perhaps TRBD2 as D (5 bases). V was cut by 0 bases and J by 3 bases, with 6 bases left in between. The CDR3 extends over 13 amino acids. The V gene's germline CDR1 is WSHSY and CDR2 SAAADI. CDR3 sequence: CASSESDFYEQYF. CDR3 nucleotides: TGCGCCAGCAGTGAGTCGGACTTCTACGAGCAGTACTTC.